This passage covers 16 T cell receptor beta chains from one sample sequenced in a study of Graves' ophthalmopathy and Graves' hyperthyroidism. RNA transcripts were the source from which TCR beta CDR3 regions were amplified. First-round RT-PCR relied on HTBI primers, and a second-round multiplex PCR came next. TCRdb processed the multiplex PCR reads anew with MiXCR; each CDR3 protein has one entry. The sample shows approximately 410,000 distinct CDR3 sequences, 15% to 19% of them seen only once. Sequencing was performed on peripheral blood. All receptors come from a woman aged 18-29 years with stable Graves' hyperthyroidism.

This chain uses TRBV7-9 with TRBJ2-7; 11 bases agree with TRBD2. Losses at the gene ends were 5 bases for V and 2 bases for J; bases not matched to a gene: 2. Germline lookup yields CDR1 SEHNR and CDR2 FQNEAQ (reference sequence). The CDR3 contains 14 residues. CDR3 region: CASSRLAGPYEQYF. As DNA, the CDR3 is TGTGCCAGCAGCCGACTAGCGGGACCCTACGAGCAGTACTTC.

The sample holds many counts of this clonotype. V usage is TRBV7-2 and J usage is TRBJ1-1, with TRBD1 identical over 8 bases. V dropped 7 bases and J dropped 0; count of bases not matched to a gene: 1. This CDR3 spans 13 amino acids. Germline V gene sequence: CDR1 SGHTA, CDR2 FQGNSA. CDR3 in amino acids: CASNRGVNTEAFF. The DNA for the CDR3 is TGTGCCAGCAACAGGGGGGTGAACACTGAAGCTTTCTTT.

The CDR3 protein is CASSRGTGGLDTQYF. The CDR3 DNA sequence: TGTGCCAGCAGCCGGGGGACAGGGGGTTTAGATACGCAGTATTTT. The chain combines TRBV7-3 with TRBJ2-3; 11 positions agree with TRBD1. With V trimmed by 5 bases and J by 5 bases, 6 bases remained unmatched. CDR1 and CDR2 (germline): SGHTA, FQGTGA. This CDR3 has 15 amino acids.

The gene calls are TRBV7-3 and TRBJ1-6; D uncertain. Per the germline V gene, CDR1 is SGHTA and CDR2 is FQGTGA. V lost 3 bases and J 8 bases, leaving 8 bases between the germline ends. CDR3 length: 13 amino acids. CDR3 DNA sequence: TGTGCCAGCAGCTTGGCCCAGTATTCACCCCTCCACTTT. It codes for CASSLAQYSPLHF.

This clonotype was observed at least ten times. The chain recombines TRBV12-3 or TRBV12-4 with TRBJ1-2; possible D gene TRBD1, 6 bases. The CDR3 consists of 12 residues. Trimming took 5 bases from V and 5 from J, leaving 9 bases between them. The CDR3 nucleotides read TGTGCCAGCAGTACTCAGGGGTATGGCTACACCTTC. Translation gives CASSTQGYGYTF.

V gene TRBV3-1 combines with J gene TRBJ1-5; a possible D gene is TRBD1 (5 bases). This CDR3 comprises 14 residues. Trimming removed 2 bases from V and 7 bases from J, with 12 bases in between. The germline CDR1 and CDR2 sequences are LGHDT and YNNKEL (reference sequence). CDR3 bases: TGTGCCAGCAGCCAAAGGCAGGGCTTCCAGCCCCAGCATTTT. Translated: CASSQRQGFQPQHF.

This clonotype has a count of ten or more. The rearrangement uses TRBV7-3 and TRBJ1-1; D unclear. The CDR3 contains 13 residues. CDR1 is SGHTA and CDR2 is FQGTGA in the germline V gene. V lost 5 bases and J 3 bases, leaving 10 bases between the germline ends. Here the CDR3 DNA reads TGTGCCAGCAGCGCTAAAAGGGACACTGAAGCTTTCTTT. As protein: CASSAKRDTEAFF.

This clonotype was detected a few times. One end of the junction varies from germline; a read error may be responsible. The chain employs TRBV12-3 or TRBV12-4 and TRBJ2-4; no definite D call. CDR3 size: 18 residues. The CDR3 coding sequence is TGTGCCAGCAGTTTAGTAGGGCAGCCTCCCTCCCGAGAAAACATTAAGTACTTC. It is translated as CASSLVGQPPSRENIKYF.

This clonotype was observed many times. V usage is TRBV7-2 and J usage is TRBJ1-6; no reliable D call. There are 15 residues in the CDR3. Trimming cost V 4 bases and J 7 bases, with 14 bases left between them. CDR1 and CDR2 from the germline V gene are SGHTA and FQGNSA. The CDR3 DNA follows: TGTGCCAGCAGCTCACAGACCGACAAGAATTCACCCCTCCACTTT. It yields the protein CASSSQTDKNSPLHF.

At least ten counts were recorded for this clonotype. The CDR3 nucleotides are TGTGCCAGCATATACAGGGCGATAGTTGGCTACACCTTC. Protein sequence: CASIYRAIVGYTF. The V call is TRBV5-4, the J call TRBJ1-2; a weak D match, TRBD1 (6 bases). The CDR3 extends over 13 amino acids. Trimming removed 6 bases at V and 7 bases at J, with 16 bases between. Germline-derived CDR1 and CDR2 are SGHNT and YYREEE (reference sequence).

This clonotype has ten or more counts. The chain has TRBV6-1 and TRBJ2-2; D is unresolved. The CDR3 is made up of 15 amino acids. Germline assignment: CDR1 MNHNS and CDR2 SASEGT. V was clipped by 0 bases and J by 6 bases, with 11 bases between them. For the CDR3, the DNA is TGTGCCAGCAGTGAAGCGAGTTATCGAGCCGGGGAGCTGTTTTTT. Its protein is CASSEASYRAGELFF.

The V gene is TRBV12-5, the J gene TRBJ1-2, with TRBD1 matching over 11 bases. Germline V CDR1 and CDR2: LGHNT, FRNRAP. V lost 6 bases and J lost 4; bases outside the gene matches: 7. CDR3 length: 15 residues. The CDR3 protein is CASGPDRGRGYGYTF. In DNA form, the CDR3 reads TGTGCTAGTGGCCCGGACAGGGGGCGAGGCTATGGCTACACCTTC.

The rearrangement links TRBV19 to TRBJ1-2, with 9 bases aligning to TRBD1. Germline values: CDR1 LNHDA, CDR2 SQIVND (reference sequence). There are 15 residues in the CDR3. The ends lost 6 bases at V and 4 bases at J; junction bases unmatched: 9. The CDR3 loop reads CASSAPGTGSYGYTF. Written as DNA, the CDR3 is TGTGCCAGTAGCGCCCCCGGGACAGGGAGCTATGGCTACACCTTC.

Ten or more counts support this clonotype. The V and J genes are TRBV29-1 and TRBJ1-2; 9 positions match TRBD1. Per germline, CDR1 SQVTM and CDR2 ANQGSEA. V gave up 0 bases and J gave up 4 bases; unmatched junction bases: 3. The CDR3 has 14 residues. As DNA, the CDR3 is TGCAGCGTTGAAGATGGGACAGGGATCTATGGCTACACCTTC. It is translated as CSVEDGTGIYGYTF. The entire variable domain, with the rest obtained from reference TRBV29-1 and TRBJ1-2, is as follows: SAVISQKPSRDICQRGTSLTIQCQVDSQVTMMFWYRQQPGQSLTLIATANQGSEATYESGFVIDKFPISRPNLTFSTLTVSNMSPEDSSIYLCSVEDGTGIYGYTFGSGTRLTVV.

This clonotype was seen at least ten times. The chain combines TRBV7-8 with TRBJ2-7; D is possibly TRBD1 or TRBD2 (5 bases each). This CDR3 has 14 amino acids. Trimming shortened V by 5 bases and J by 3 bases, and 14 bases separated the two germline ends. From germline, CDR1 is SGHVS and CDR2 FQNEAQ. CDR3 bases: TGTGCCAGCAGCGTCCGGGACCCCGGCTACGAGCAGTACTTC. Amino acid sequence: CASSVRDPGYEQYF.

This clonotype was observed at least ten times. The chain employs TRBV18 and TRBJ1-5; D is possibly TRBD1 (5 bases). Trimming stripped 4 bases from V and 2 bases from J, with 9 bases between. The germline V gene encodes CDR1 KGHSH and CDR2 LQKENI. CDR3 length: 14 residues. The CDR3 coding sequence is TGTGCCAGCTCACAGGGGCAGCGCAATCAGCCCCAGCATTTT. Amino acids: CASSQGQRNQPQHF.